The sequence of this T cell receptor beta chain was determined in a study of regulatory T cells. The PCR used 52 TRBV and 13 TRBJ primers. TCRdb's copy holds only in-frame clones and misses some; the assay was immunoSEQ multiplex PCR. The sample includes around 32,000 clones, 85% to 95% of them seen just once. As to this clone: Its antigen is unidentified.

A couple of CD3G-deficient patients had more severe autoimmunity; all had some. Patients, 2 to 39 years old, had expanded memory T-cell proportions. Sorting split CD4+ cells into CD25-high CD127-low Tregs and CD25-low CD127-high conventional T cells. Study results and limitations: Patient repertoires had restricted TRB V-J pairs and skewed V and J usage, most in Tregs. In CD3G-deficient patients, conventional CD4+ T cells were enriched for hydrophobic CDR3 residues at positions 6 and 7.

The TCR sequence derives from a person aged 18-35 years with CD3G deficiency. The sample consisted of conventional CD4+ T cells sorted from blood.

CDR3 nucleotides: TGCGCCAGCAGCGGGGCGAACACCGGGGAGCTGTTTTTT. Translation: CASSGANTGELFF. This chain uses TRBV10-2 with TRBJ2-2, with a possible D match to TRBD2 (5 bases). CDR3 length: 13 residues. Trimming took 6 bases from V and 0 from J, leaving 5 bases between them. Germline CDR1 reads WSHSY; CDR2 reads SAAADI.